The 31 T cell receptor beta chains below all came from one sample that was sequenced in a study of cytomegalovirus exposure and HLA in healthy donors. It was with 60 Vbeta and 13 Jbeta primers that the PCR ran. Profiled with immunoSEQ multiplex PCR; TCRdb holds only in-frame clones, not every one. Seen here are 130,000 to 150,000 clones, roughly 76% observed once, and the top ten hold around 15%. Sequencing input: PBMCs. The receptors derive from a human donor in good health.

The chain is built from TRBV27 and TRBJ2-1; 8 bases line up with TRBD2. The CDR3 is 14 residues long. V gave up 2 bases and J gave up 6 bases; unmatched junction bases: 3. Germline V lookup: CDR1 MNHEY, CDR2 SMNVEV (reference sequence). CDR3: CASSLQRGINEQFF. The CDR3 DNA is TGTGCCAGCAGTTTACAGCGGGGGATCAATGAGCAGTTCTTC.

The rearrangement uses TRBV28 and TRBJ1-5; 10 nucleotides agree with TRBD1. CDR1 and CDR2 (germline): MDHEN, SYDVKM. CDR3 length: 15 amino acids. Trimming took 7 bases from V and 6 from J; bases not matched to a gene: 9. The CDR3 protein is CASTPGQGIRQPQHF. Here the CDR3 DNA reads TGTGCCAGCACTCCGGGACAGGGGATTCGTCAGCCCCAGCATTTT.

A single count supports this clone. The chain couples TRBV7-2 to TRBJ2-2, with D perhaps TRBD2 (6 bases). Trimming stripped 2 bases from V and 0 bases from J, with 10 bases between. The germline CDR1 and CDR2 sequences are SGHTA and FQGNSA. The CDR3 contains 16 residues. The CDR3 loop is CASSLSAGANTGELFF. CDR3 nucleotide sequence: TGTGCCAGCAGCTTATCAGCGGGCGCGAACACCGGGGAGCTGTTTTTT.

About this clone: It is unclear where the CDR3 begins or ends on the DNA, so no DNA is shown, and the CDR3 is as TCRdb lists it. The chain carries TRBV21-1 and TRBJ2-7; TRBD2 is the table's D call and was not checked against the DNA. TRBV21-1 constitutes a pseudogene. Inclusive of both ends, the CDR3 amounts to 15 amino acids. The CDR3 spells CAKPWAGGARYEQYF.

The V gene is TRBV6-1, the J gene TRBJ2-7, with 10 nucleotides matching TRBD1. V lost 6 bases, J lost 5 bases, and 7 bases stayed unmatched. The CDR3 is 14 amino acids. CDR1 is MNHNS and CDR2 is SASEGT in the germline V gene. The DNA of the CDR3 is TGTGCCAGCAGCCGCCTAGGGACAGGGGACGAGCAGTACTTC. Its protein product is CASSRLGTGDEQYF.

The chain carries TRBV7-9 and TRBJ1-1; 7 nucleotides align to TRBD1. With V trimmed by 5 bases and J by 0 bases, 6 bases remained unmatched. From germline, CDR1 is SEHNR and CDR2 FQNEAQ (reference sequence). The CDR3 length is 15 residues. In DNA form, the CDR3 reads TGTGCCAGCAGCCGAGGGGGCGGTTTGAACACTGAAGCTTTCTTT. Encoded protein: CASSRGGGLNTEAFF. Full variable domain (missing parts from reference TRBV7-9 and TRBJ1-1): DTGVSQNPRHKITKRGQNVTFRCDPISEHNRLYWYRQTLGQGPEFLTYFQNEAQLEKSRLLSDRFSAERPKGSFSTLEIQRTEQGDSAMYLCASSRGGGLNTEAFFGQGTRLTVV.

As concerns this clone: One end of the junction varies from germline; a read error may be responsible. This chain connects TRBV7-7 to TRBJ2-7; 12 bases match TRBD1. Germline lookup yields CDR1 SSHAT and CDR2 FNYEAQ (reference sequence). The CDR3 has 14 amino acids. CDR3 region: CASSPGTGGNEQYF. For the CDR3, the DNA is TGTGCTAGCAGCCCTGGGACAGGGGGCAACGAGCAGTACTTC. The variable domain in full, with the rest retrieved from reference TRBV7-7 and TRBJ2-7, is GAGVSQSPRYKVTKRGQDVTLRCDPISSHATLYWYQQALGQGPEFLTYFNYEAQPDKSGLPSDRFSAERPEGSISTLTIQRTEQRDSAMYRCASSPGTGGNEQYFGPGTRLTVT.

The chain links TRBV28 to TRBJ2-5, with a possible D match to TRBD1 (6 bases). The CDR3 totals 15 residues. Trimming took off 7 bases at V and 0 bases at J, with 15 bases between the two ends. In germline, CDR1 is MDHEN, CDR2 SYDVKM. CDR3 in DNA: TGTGCCAGCACCGGACAGCCCCCGTACCAAGAGACCCAGTACTTC. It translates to CASTGQPPYQETQYF. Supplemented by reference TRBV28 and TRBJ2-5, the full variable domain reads DVKVTQSSRYLVKRTGEKVFLECVQDMDHENMFWYRQDPGLGLRLIYFSYDVKMKEKGDIPEGYSVSREKKERFSLILESASTNQTSMYLCASTGQPPYQETQYFGPGTRLLVL.

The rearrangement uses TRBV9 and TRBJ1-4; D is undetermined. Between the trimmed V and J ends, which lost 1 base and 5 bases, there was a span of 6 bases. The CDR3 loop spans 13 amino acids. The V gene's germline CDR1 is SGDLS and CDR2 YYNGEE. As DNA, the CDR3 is TGTGCCAGCAGCGTAAGCTGGAATGAAAAACTGTTTTTT. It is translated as CASSVSWNEKLFF.

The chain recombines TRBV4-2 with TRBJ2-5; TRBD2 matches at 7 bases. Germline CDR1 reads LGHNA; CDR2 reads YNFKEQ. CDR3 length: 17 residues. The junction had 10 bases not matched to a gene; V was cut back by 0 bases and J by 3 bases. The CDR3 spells CASSQEVWSGLEETQYF. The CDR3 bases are TGTGCCAGCAGCCAAGAGGTCTGGTCCGGACTAGAAGAGACCCAGTACTTC.

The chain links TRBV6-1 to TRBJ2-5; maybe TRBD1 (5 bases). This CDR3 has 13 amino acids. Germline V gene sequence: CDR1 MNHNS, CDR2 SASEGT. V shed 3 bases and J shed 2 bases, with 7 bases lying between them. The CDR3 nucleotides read TGTGCCAGCAGTGACAGGGATCAAGAGACCCAGTACTTC. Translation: CASSDRDQETQYF.

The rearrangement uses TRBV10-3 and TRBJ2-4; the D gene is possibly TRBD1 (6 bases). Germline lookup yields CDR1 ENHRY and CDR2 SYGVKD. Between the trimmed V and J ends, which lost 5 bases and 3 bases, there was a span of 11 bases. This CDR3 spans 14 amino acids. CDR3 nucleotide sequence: TGTGCCATCAGTCCTCGACAGGACAAAAACATTCAGTACTTC. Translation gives CAISPRQDKNIQYF.

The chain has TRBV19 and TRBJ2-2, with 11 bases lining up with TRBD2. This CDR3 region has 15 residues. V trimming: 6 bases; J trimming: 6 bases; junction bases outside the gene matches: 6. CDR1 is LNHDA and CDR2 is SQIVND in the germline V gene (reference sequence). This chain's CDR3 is CASSPWTSGSGELFF. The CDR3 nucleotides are TGTGCCAGTAGCCCTTGGACTAGCGGGTCCGGGGAGCTGTTTTTT.

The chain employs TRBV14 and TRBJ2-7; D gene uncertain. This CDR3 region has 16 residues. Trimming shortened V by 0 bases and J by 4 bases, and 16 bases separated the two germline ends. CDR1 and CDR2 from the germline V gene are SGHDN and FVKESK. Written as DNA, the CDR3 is TGTGCCAGCAGCCAAGAACGGTACTCGTCGTTGTACGAGCAGTACTTC. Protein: CASSQERYSSLYEQYF.

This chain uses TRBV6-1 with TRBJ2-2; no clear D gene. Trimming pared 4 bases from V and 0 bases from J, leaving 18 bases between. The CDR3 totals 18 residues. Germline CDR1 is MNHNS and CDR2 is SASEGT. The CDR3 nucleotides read TGTGCCAGCAGTGCTCCCTGGCCCCTAGTCGCGAACACCGGGGAGCTGTTTTTT. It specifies CASSAPWPLVANTGELFF.

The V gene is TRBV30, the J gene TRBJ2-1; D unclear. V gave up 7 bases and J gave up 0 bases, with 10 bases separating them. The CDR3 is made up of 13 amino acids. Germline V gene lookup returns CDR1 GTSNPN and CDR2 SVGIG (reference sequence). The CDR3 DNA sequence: TGTGCCTTGATGAGGAGCTCCTACAATGAGCAGTTCTTC. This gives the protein CALMRSSYNEQFF.

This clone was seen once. The CDR3 sequence is CASSPPRQGTNEQYF. The CDR3 DNA sequence: TGCGCCAGCAGCCCTCCTCGACAGGGGACCAACGAGCAGTACTTC. The chain recombines TRBV5-1 with TRBJ2-7, with TRBD1 identical over 8 bases. Germline V CDR1 and CDR2: SGHRS, YFSETQ. Trimming took 4 bases from V and 5 from J; bases not matched to a gene: 11. The CDR3 runs to 15 residues.

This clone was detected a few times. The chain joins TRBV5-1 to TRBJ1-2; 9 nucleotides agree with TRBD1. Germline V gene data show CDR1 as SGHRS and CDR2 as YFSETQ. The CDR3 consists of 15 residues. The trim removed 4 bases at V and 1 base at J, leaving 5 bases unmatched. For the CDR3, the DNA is TGCGCCAGCAGCCGGGGACAGGGTTTTAACTATGGCTACACCTTC. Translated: CASSRGQGFNYGYTF.

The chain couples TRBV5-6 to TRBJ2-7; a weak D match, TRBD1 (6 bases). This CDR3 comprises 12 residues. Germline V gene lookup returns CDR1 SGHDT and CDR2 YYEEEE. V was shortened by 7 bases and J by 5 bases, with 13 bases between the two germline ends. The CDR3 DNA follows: TGTGCCAGCGAGGGGGACGCCCACGAGCAGTACTTC. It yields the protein CASEGDAHEQYF.

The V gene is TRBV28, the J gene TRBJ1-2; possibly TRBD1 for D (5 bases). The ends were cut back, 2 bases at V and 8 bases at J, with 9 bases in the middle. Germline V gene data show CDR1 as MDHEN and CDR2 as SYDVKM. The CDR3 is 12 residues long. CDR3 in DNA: TGTGCCAGCAGTTTACCAGGGAGGGGCTACACCTTC. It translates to CASSLPGRGYTF.

The DNA for the CDR3 is TGTGCCAGCCGAGGGGCGGGGATTGAAGCTTTCTTT. Amino acid sequence: CASRGAGIEAFF. This chain joins TRBV2 and TRBJ1-1; TRBD1 is a possible D gene (5 bases). Trimming removed 8 bases from V and 7 bases from J, with 14 bases in between. This CDR3 is built from 12 residues. Germline V gene data show CDR1 as SNHLY and CDR2 as FYNNEI.

The CDR3 coding sequence is TGTGCCAGCAGCGGTGACAGGCCTTCCTACGAGCAGTACTTC. It translates to CASSGDRPSYEQYF. This chain links TRBV5-5 with TRBJ2-7; TRBD1 might be the D (6 bases). This CDR3 contains 14 residues. Germline lookup yields CDR1 SGHKS and CDR2 YYEKEE (reference sequence). Trimming removed 4 bases at V and 1 base at J, with 12 bases between. Based on the CDR3 plus reference TRBV5-5 and TRBJ2-7, the full variable domain is DAGVTQSPTHLIKTRGQQVTLRCSPISGHKSVSWYQQVLGQGPQFIFQYYEKEERGRGNFPDRFSARQFPNYSSELNVNALLLGDSALYLCASSGDRPSYEQYFGPGTRLTVT.

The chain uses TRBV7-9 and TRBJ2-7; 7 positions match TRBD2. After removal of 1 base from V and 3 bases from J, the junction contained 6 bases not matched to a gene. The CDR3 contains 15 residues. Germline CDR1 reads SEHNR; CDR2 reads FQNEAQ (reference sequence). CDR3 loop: CASSLGGGSLYEQYF. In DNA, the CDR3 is TGTGCCAGCAGCTTAGGCGGGGGTAGTCTCTACGAGCAGTACTTC.

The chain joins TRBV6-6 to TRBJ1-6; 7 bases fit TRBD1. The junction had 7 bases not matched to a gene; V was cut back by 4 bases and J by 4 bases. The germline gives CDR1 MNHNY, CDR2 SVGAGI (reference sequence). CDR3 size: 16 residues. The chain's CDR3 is CASSLTGVKYNSPLHF. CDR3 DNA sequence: TGTGCCAGCAGTTTAACAGGGGTAAAGTATAATTCACCCCTCCACTTT.

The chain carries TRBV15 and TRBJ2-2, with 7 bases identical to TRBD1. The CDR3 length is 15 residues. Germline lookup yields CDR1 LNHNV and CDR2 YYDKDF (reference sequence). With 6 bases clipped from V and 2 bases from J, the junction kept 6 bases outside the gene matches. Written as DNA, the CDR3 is TGTGCCACCAGTGGGACAGCCTCCAACACCGGGGAGCTGTTTTTT. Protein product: CATSGTASNTGELFF.

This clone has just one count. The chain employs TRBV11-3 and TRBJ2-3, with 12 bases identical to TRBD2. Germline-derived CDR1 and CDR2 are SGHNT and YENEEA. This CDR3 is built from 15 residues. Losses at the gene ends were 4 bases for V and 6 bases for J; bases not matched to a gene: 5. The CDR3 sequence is CASSSAGTSGDTQYF. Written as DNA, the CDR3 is TGTGCCAGCAGCTCAGCCGGGACTAGCGGGGATACGCAGTATTTT. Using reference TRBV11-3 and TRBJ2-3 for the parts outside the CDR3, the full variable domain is EAGVVQSPRYKIIEKKQPVAFWCNPISGHNTLYWYLQNLGQGPELLIRYENEEAVDDSQLPKDRFSAERLKGVDSTLKIQPAELGDSAVYLCASSSAGTSGDTQYFGPGTRLTVL.

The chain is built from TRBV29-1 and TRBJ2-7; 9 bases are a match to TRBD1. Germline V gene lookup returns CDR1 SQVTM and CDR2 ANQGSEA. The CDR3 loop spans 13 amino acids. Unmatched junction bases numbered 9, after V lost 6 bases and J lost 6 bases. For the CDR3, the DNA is TGCAGCGTGTCCGGGACAGGGTTTACCGAGCAGTACTTC. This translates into CSVSGTGFTEQYF.

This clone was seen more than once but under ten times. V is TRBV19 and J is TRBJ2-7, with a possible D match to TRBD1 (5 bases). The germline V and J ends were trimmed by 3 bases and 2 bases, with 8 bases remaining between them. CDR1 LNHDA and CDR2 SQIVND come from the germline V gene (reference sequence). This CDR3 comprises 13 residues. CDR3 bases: TGTGCCAGTAGTATCAGGGCCCCCTACGAGCAGTACTTC. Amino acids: CASSIRAPYEQYF.

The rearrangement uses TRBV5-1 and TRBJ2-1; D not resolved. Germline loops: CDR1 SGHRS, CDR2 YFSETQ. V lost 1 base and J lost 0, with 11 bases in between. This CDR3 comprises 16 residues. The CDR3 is CASSLYGQISYNEQFF. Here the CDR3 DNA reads TGCGCCAGCAGCTTGTATGGGCAGATCTCCTACAATGAGCAGTTCTTC.

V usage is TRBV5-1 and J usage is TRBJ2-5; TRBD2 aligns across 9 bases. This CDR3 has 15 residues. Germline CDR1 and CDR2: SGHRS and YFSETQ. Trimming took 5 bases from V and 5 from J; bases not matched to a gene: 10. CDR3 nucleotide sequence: TGCGCCAGCAGACTTGGCGGGGGGGCCTACGAGACCCAGTACTTC. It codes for CASRLGGGAYETQYF.

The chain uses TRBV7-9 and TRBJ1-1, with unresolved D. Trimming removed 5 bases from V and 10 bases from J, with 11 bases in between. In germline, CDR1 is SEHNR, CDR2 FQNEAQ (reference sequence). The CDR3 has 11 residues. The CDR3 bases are TGTGCCAGCAGCCTCCTGGAGGGAGCTTTCTTT. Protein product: CASSLLEGAFF.